Listed below are T cell receptor beta chains from one sample, sequenced in a study of blood T cells in healthy people across ages. MiXCR was run by TCRdb on the 5' RACE reads, yielding one entry per CDR3 protein. The sample has about 780,000 distinct CDR3 sequences, roughly 46% seen once; the top ten hold over 15%. The sequencing input was blood. Every receptor here comes from an elderly man in good health. CDR3s include the opening cysteine and the closing phenylalanine or tryptophan. D genes are given only for firm matches. Clone sizes are given selectively: once, few, many, or a class where the clone is expanded.

d_call j_call v_call clone_size cdr3_aa cdr3_nt
TRBD1 TRBJ2-2 TRBV29-1 NA CSVVGDRGNTGELFF TGCAGCGTTGTGGGAGACAGGGGTAACACCGGGGAGCTGTTTTTT
TRBD1 TRBJ1-2 TRBV18 few CASSPSGTVPNGYTF TGTGCCAGCTCACCTTCCGGGACAGTTCCTAATGGCTACACCTTC
TRBD2 TRBJ2-1 TRBV9 NA CASTTGLAESNEQFF TGTGCCAGCACGACGGGACTAGCGGAGTCCAATGAGCAGTTCTTC
TRBD2 TRBJ2-5 TRBV29-1 few CSVDPGLQETQYF TGCAGCGTTGACCCGGGACTACAAGAGACCCAGTACTTC
NA TRBJ1-5 TRBV15 few CATSRGSAGTDQPQHF TGTGCCACCAGCAGAGGTTCGGCAGGGACGGATCAGCCCCAGCATTTT
NA TRBJ1-5 TRBV27 NA CASSLSGTRGGQPQHF TGTGCCAGCAGTCTCTCCGGGACGAGGGGCGGTCAGCCCCAGCATTTT
TRBD1 TRBJ2-1 TRBV2 NA CASSAGTGVKDEQFF TGTGCCAGCAGCGCCGGGACAGGGGTTAAAGATGAGCAGTTCTTC
NA TRBJ1-3 TRBV9 NA CASSLGNFGNTIYF TGTGCCAGCAGCCTGGGGAACTTTGGAAACACCATATATTTT
TRBD2 TRBJ2-5 TRBV6-5 few CASKTVAGGPDDEQYF TGTGCCAGCAAAACTGTAGCGGGAGGGCCTGACGATGAGCAGTACTTC
TRBD2 TRBJ2-1 TRBV11-3 few CASSSGLAGVTEQFF TGTGCCAGCAGCTCGGGACTAGCGGGAGTCACTGAGCAGTTCTTC
NA TRBJ1-2 TRBV2 few CASSHGLNNYGYTF TGTGCCAGCAGCCACGGGCTGAATAACTATGGCTACACCTTC
TRBD2 TRBJ2-1 TRBV15 many CATSSNVAGGNEQFF TGTGCCACCAGCAGCAACGTAGCGGGAGGGAATGAGCAGTTCTTC
TRBD2 TRBJ2-3 TRBV27 few CASSTTSGIGTDTQYF TGTGCCAGCAGTACGACTAGCGGGATAGGCACAGATACGCAGTATTTT
TRBD2 TRBJ2-7 TRBV6-2/TRBV6-3 NA CASYGTTKGTSIYEQYF TGTGCCAGTTACGGGACAACGAAGGGGACTAGCATCTACGAGCAGTACTTC
NA TRBJ1-6 TRBV6-5 few CASRINLGPLHF TGTGCCAGCAGGATAAACCTGGGACCCCTCCACTTT
NA TRBJ2-5 TRBV12-3/TRBV12-4 many CASSATGQETQYF TGTGCCAGCAGTGCCACAGGGCAAGAGACCCAGTACTTC
TRBD1 TRBJ2-7 TRBV14 NA CASSQGTGGSEQYF TGTGCCAGCAGCCAAGGGACAGGGGGGTCCGAGCAGTACTTC
TRBD1 TRBJ2-5 TRBV27 NA CASSLSGTGSVETQYF TGTGCCAGCAGTTTATCAGGGACAGGGAGCGTGGAGACCCAGTACTTC
NA TRBJ2-1 TRBV9 NA CASSDRENEQFF TGTGCCAGCAGCGACCGGGAGAATGAGCAGTTCTTC
TRBD1 TRBJ2-1 TRBV7-2 NA CASSLVQGNNEQFF TGTGCCAGCAGCTTAGTACAGGGGAACAATGAGCAGTTCTTC
NA TRBJ2-7 TRBV7-2 NA CASSSTLGGVEEQYF TGTGCCAGCAGCTCCACGCTGGGGGGTGTGGAGGAGCAGTACTTC
NA TRBJ2-7 TRBV28 NA CASSSPQGRTDEQYF TGTGCCAGCAGTTCCCCCCAGGGACGAACGGACGAGCAGTACTTC
NA TRBJ2-5 TRBV7-3 NA CASGRGTQETQYF TGTGCCAGCGGCCGGGGGACTCAAGAGACCCAGTACTTC
NA TRBJ2-7 TRBV10-2 few CASSDVPHSSYEQYF TGCGCCAGCAGTGACGTACCTCACAGCTCCTACGAGCAGTACTTC
NA TRBJ2-7 TRBV6-5 NA CASTDGAGNSYEQYF TGTGCCAGCACTGACGGGGCAGGGAACTCCTACGAGCAGTACTTC
TRBD2 TRBJ2-1 TRBV5-1 NA CASSSFKLAGEYNGQFF TGCGCCAGCAGCTCCTTCAAACTAGCGGGAGAATACAATGGGCAGTTCTTC
NA TRBJ2-1 TRBV28 NA CASNQGSTTYNEQFF TGTGCCAGCAACCAAGGCAGCACTACCTACAATGAGCAGTTCTTC
NA TRBJ2-7 TRBV29-1 few CSVSAGGYYEQYF TGCAGCGTTTCCGCAGGGGGGTACTACGAGCAGTACTTC
NA TRBJ2-7 TRBV29-1 few CSVGVGTVLYEQYF TGCAGCGTTGGCGTGGGTACAGTTCTATACGAGCAGTACTTC
NA TRBJ1-1 TRBV9 NA CASSPRDKKNTGAFF TGTGCCAGCAGCCCCCGGGACAAAAAGAACACTGGAGCTTTCTTT
TRBD2 TRBJ2-5 TRBV15 NA CATSRRRGSIRETQYF TGTGCCACCAGCAGACGGCGGGGGAGTATCAGGGAGACCCAGTACTTC
NA TRBJ2-1 TRBV20-1 NA CSASPSSLRWVGNEQFF TGCAGTGCTAGCCCCTCATCTTTGCGGTGGGTGGGCAATGAGCAGTTCTTC
NA TRBJ2-5 TRBV6-1 few CASSEVIGTETQYF TGTGCCAGCAGTGAAGTTATAGGGACGGAGACCCAGTACTTC
NA TRBJ1-2 TRBV10-3 NA CAISGQYLYGYTF TGTGCCATCAGTGGACAGTATCTCTATGGCTACACCTTC
NA TRBJ1-3 TRBV30 NA CAWSAKGGVSGNTIYF TGTGCCTGGAGCGCCAAAGGCGGGGTCTCTGGAAACACCATATATTTT
TRBD1 TRBJ2-5 TRBV7-2 few CASSLARTGPWETQYF TGTGCCAGCAGCTTAGCGCGGACAGGGCCCTGGGAGACCCAGTACTTC
TRBD2 TRBJ2-5 TRBV2 NA CASRTSAGAGRRETQYF TGTGCCAGCAGAACCTCCGCGGGAGCAGGGAGGAGGGAGACCCAGTACTTC
NA TRBJ2-3 TRBV7-2 many CASSLVGSTAGDTQYF TGTGCCAGCAGCTTAGTAGGGTCCACAGCGGGAGATACGCAGTATTTT
NA TRBJ2-4 TRBV4-1 NA CAGLSVGTIAKNIQYF TGCGCCGGTCTATCTGTGGGAACCATAGCCAAAAACATTCAGTACTTC
NA TRBJ2-6 TRBV6-2/TRBV6-3 few CASSYLGEPGANVLTF TGTGCCAGCAGTTACTTAGGGGAACCTGGGGCCAACGTCCTGACTTTC
TRBD2 TRBJ2-1 TRBV12-3/TRBV12-4 NA CASTSGTSGLYEQFF TGTGCCAGCACCTCGGGGACTAGCGGGTTATATGAGCAGTTCTTC
NA TRBJ1-4 TRBV29-1 few CSVVHRQDEKLFF TGCAGCGTTGTCCACAGGCAAGATGAAAAACTGTTTTTT
NA TRBJ2-2 TRBV29-1 many CSVVDSGTTLAGELFF TGCAGCGTTGTTGATTCTGGAACTACTCTCGCCGGGGAGCTGTTTTTT
TRBD2 TRBJ2-3 TRBV27 NA CASSLLTSGGDTQYF TGTGCCAGCAGTTTATTGACTAGCGGGGGGGATACGCAGTATTTT
TRBD1 TRBJ2-3 TRBV24-1 NA CATSDEGTGGTDTQYF TGTGCCACCTCTGATGAGGGGACAGGGGGCACAGATACGCAGTATTTT
NA TRBJ1-1 TRBV14 NA CASSPNRGGAGTEAFF TGTGCCAGCAGTCCCAACCGGGGGGGCGCAGGAACTGAAGCTTTCTTT
NA TRBJ2-1 TRBV24-1 NA CATSDSRGPRDEQFF TGTGCCACCAGTGATAGCCGGGGCCCACGCGATGAGCAGTTCTTC
NA TRBJ2-7 TRBV29-1 many CSGGASSYEQYF TGCAGCGGGGGTGCTAGTTCCTACGAGCAGTACTTC
TRBD1 TRBJ2-3 TRBV12-3/TRBV12-4 NA CASSNRDSYTDTQYF TGTGCCAGCAGTAACCGGGACAGCTACACAGATACGCAGTATTTT
NA TRBJ2-1 TRBV7-2 few CASGREEQFF TGTGCCAGCGGCAGGGAAGAGCAGTTCTTC
TRBD1 TRBJ1-2 TRBV28 NA CAILPGQDYGYTF TGTGCCATCCTTCCCGGACAGGACTATGGCTACACCTTC
TRBD2 TRBJ2-3 TRBV12-3/TRBV12-4 NA CASSFLTSGSTDTQYF TGTGCCAGCAGTTTCCTGACTAGCGGTAGCACAGATACGCAGTATTTT
TRBD1 TRBJ1-5 TRBV25-1 once CASSGGGDDSNQPQHF TGTGCCAGCAGTGGAGGGGGCGACGATAGCAATCAGCCCCAGCATTTT
NA TRBJ2-5 TRBV10-3 NA CAISESGREEETQYF TGTGCCATCAGTGAGTCTGGCAGGGAGGAAGAGACCCAGTACTTC
TRBD1 TRBJ1-2 TRBV6-6 NA CASSYSSGQGVGYTF TGTGCCAGCAGTTACTCTTCGGGACAGGGGGTTGGCTACACCTTC
NA TRBJ2-5 TRBV9 NA CASSVGLSGAEETQYF TGTGCCAGCAGCGTAGGTCTTTCAGGGGCTGAGGAGACCCAGTACTTC
TRBD1 TRBJ1-2 TRBV6-1 many CASRDRTGGAYGYTF TGTGCCAGCAGAGACAGGACAGGGGGCGCCTATGGCTACACCTTC
NA TRBJ2-7 TRBV11-3 many CASSLDLGYEQYF TGTGCCAGCAGCTTAGATCTTGGGTACGAGCAGTACTTC
TRBD2 TRBJ2-1 TRBV5-1 once CASSSLPGGSNEQFF TGCGCCAGCAGCTCCCTCCCGGGAGGGAGCAATGAGCAGTTCTTC
NA TRBJ2-3 TRBV20-1 few CSARPGYGRTDTQYF TGCAGTGCTAGGCCCGGGTATGGCCGCACAGATACGCAGTATTTT